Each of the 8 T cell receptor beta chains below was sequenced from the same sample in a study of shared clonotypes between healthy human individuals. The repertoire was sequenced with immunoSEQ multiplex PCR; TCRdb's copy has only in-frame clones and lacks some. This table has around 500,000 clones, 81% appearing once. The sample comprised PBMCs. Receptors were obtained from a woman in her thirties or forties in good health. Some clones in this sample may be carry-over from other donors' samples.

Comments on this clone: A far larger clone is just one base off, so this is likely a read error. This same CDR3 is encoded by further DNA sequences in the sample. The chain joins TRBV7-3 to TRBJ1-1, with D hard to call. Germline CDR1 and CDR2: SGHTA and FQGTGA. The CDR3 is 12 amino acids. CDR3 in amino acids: CASRGVNTEAFF. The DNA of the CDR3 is TGTGCCAGCAGGGGCGTGAACACTGAAGCTTTCTTC.

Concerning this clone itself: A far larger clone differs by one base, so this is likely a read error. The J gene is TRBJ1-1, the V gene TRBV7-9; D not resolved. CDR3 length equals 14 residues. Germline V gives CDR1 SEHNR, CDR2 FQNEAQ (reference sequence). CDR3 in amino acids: CASSFVGAGTKAFF. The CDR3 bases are TGTGCCAGCAGCTTCGTGGGCGCGGGCACTAAAGCTTTCTTT. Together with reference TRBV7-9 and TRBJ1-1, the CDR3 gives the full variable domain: DTGVSQNPRHKITKRGQNVTFRCDPISEHNRLYWYRQTLGQGPEFLTYFQNEAQLEKSRLLSDRFSAERPKGSFSTLEIQRTEQGDSAMYLCASSFVGAGTKAFFGQGTRLTVV.

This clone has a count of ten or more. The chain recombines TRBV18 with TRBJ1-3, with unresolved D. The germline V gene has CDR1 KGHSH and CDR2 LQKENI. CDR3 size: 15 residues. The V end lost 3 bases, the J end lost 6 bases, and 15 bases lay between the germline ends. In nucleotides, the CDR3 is TGTGCCAGCTCACCGTCGCCACAGATAGAAAACACCATATATTTT. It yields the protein CASSPSPQIENTIYF. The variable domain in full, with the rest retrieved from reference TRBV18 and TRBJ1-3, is NAGVMQNPRHLVRRRGQEARLRCSPMKGHSHVYWYRQLPEEGLKFMVYLQKENIIDESGMPKERFSAEFPKEGPSILRIQQVVRGDSAAYFCASSPSPQIENTIYFGEGSWLTVV.

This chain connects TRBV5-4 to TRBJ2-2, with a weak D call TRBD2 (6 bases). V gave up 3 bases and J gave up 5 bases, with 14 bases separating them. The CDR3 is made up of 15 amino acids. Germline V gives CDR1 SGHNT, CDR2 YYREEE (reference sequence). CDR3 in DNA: TGTGCCAGCAGCTCGGGGGAAACCGCGACCGGGGAGCTGTTTTTT. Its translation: CASSSGETATGELFF.

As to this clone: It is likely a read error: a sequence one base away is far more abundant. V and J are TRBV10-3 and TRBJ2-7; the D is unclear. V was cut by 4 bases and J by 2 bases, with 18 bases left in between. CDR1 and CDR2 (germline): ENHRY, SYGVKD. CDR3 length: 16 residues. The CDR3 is CAISAGQWTVTYEQYF. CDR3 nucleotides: TGTGCCATCAGTGCGGGTCAGTGGACCGTAACCTACGAGCAGTACTTC.

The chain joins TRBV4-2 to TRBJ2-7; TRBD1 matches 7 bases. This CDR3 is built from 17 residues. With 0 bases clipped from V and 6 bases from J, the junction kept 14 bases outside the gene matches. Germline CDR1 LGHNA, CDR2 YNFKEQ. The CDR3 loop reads CASSQDFGARGGSEQYF. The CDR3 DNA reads TGTGCCAGCAGCCAAGATTTCGGGGCTAGAGGGGGCTCCGAGCAGTACTTC.

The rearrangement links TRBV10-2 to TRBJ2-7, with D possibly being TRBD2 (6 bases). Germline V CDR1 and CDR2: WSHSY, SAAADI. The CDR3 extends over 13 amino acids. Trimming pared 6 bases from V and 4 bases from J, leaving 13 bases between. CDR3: CASSRAGRYEQYF. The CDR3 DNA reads TGCGCCAGCAGCCGAGCCGGGAGATACGAGCAGTACTTC.

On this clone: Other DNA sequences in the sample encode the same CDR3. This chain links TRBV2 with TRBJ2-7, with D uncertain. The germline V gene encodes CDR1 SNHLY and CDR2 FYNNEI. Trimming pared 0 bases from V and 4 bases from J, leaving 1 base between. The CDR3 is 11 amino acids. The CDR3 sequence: CASSEAYEQYF. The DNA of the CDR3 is TGTGCCAGCAGTGAAGCTTACGAGCAGTACTTC.